This TCR beta chain was obtained from a study of OX40 agonist ivuxolimab in advanced cancers. Turning to the study itself: Ivuxolimab, an antibody that agonizes OX40 (CD134), was administered to the patients. Patients were approximately 80% male with ages about 23 to 90, mean about 60. Two patients with cutaneous melanoma and one with hepatocellular carcinoma, three in total, showed partial responses. Broader study findings: Those patients achieving a partial response at 0.1-3.0 mg/kg showed among the lowest clonal expansion.

Clones were read by immunoSEQ multiplex PCR, and TCRdb kept only the in-frame ones, dropping some. The sample lists 97,000 or so clones, roughly 90% occurring once. The CDR3 is 18 amino acids. V lost 3 bases and J 5 bases, leaving 23 bases between the germline ends. CDR1 and CDR2 (germline): SNHLY, FYNNEI. As to this clone: The antigen remains unidentified.

Sequencing used CD4+ or CD8+ T cells sorted from blood, obtained in a trial of the OX40 agonist ivuxolimab. The rearrangement uses TRBV2 and TRBJ2-1; possibly TRBD2 for D (6 bases). This clonotype was sampled from an adult with an advanced solid tumor such as melanoma, head and neck, liver or kidney cancer. For the CDR3, the DNA is TGTGCCAGCAGTGAGGAAGGGGCGGGGCCCCCTCTAAACAATGAGCAGTTCTTC. Protein sequence: CASSEEGAGPPLNNEQFF.